The rows below give T cell receptor beta chains drawn from one sample of a study of shared clonotypes between healthy human individuals. Generated by immunoSEQ multiplex PCR, the TCRdb table keeps only in-frame clones and is missing some. Among approximately 2,000,000 clones listed, 85% to 95% were seen once. The sequenced sample was naive CD8+ T cells from PBMCs. Receptors originate from a man aged 18 to 30 in good health. Some clones in this sample may be carry-over from other donors' samples. Each CDR3 is given with its conserved first and last residue. Fields, in order: D gene, V gene, J gene, clone size, CDR3 protein, CDR3 DNA. A D gene is named only where the DNA matches it firmly. The size field is filled for only some rows; it gives once, few, many or a size class.

D: TRBD2; V: TRBV12-5; J: TRBJ2-7; size: .; CDR3: CASGLPGTSGPSYEQYF; DNA: TGTGCTAGTGGCCTACCGGGGACTAGCGGTCCCTCCTACGAGCAGTACTTC
D: .; V: TRBV2; J: TRBJ2-1; size: .; CDR3: CASSDGFSGSYNEQFF; DNA: TGTGCCAGCAGTGATGGGTTTTCAGGGTCCTACAATGAGCAGTTCTTC
D: .; V: TRBV28; J: TRBJ2-7; size: .; CDR3: CASSFVEGTYEQYF; DNA: TGTGCCAGCAGTTTCGTCGAGGGAACCTACGAGCAGTACTTC
D: .; V: TRBV28; J: TRBJ2-5; size: .; CDR3: CASSFSEGQKETQYF; DNA: TGTGCCAGCAGTTTCTCGGAGGGACAGAAAGAGACCCAGTACTTC
D: TRBD2; V: TRBV9; J: TRBJ2-1; size: .; CDR3: CASSVVAGGRNEQFF; DNA: TGTGCCAGCAGCGTAGTTGCGGGAGGGCGCAATGAGCAGTTCTTC
D: .; V: TRBV28; J: TRBJ1-2; size: .; CDR3: CASRQATNYGYTF; DNA: TGTGCCAGCAGGCAGGCTACGAACTATGGCTACACCTTC
D: .; V: TRBV10-3; J: TRBJ1-2; size: .; CDR3: CAISDKLAEYYGYTF; DNA: TGTGCCATCAGTGATAAATTGGCGGAGTACTATGGCTACACCTTC
D: .; V: TRBV4-1; J: TRBJ2-7; size: .; CDR3: CASSAGTGYNEQYF; DNA: TGCGCCAGCAGCGCAGGAACAGGGTACAACGAGCAGTACTTC
D: TRBD1; V: TRBV19; J: TRBJ2-5; size: .; CDR3: CASSLGQGNQETQYF; DNA: TGTGCCAGTAGTTTGGGACAGGGAAACCAAGAGACCCAGTACTTC
D: TRBD1; V: TRBV18; J: TRBJ2-1; size: .; CDR3: CASSPGQNSYNEQFF; DNA: TGTGCCAGCTCCCCGGGACAGAACTCCTACAATGAGCAGTTCTTC
D: TRBD1; V: TRBV6-6; J: TRBJ1-2; size: .; CDR3: CASSIQLTGAVDGYTF; DNA: TGTGCCAGCAGTATACAATTGACAGGGGCGGTGGATGGCTACACCTTC
D: .; V: TRBV5-8; J: TRBJ1-4; size: .; CDR3: CASTKVGRSNEKLFF; DNA: TGTGCCAGCACCAAAGTCGGCAGATCTAATGAAAAACTGTTTTTT
D: .; V: TRBV6-1; J: TRBJ2-1; size: .; CDR3: CASSEVEGPYNEQFF; DNA: TGTGCCAGCAGTGAAGTGGAGGGGCCCTACAATGAGCAGTTCTTC
D: TRBD2; V: TRBV5-1; J: TRBJ2-4; size: .; CDR3: CASTFSGGAKNIQYF; DNA: TGCGCCAGCACCTTCTCGGGGGGAGCCAAAAACATTCAGTACTTC
D: .; V: TRBV6-1; J: TRBJ2-7; size: once; CDR3: CASSASWDGAYEQYF; DNA: TGTGCCAGCAGTGCCTCTTGGGACGGGGCCTACGAGCAGTACTTC
D: .; V: TRBV6-5; J: TRBJ2-5; size: .; CDR3: CASSSRGVRVTQYF; DNA: TGTGCCAGCAGTTCCCGTGGGGTCCGGGTGACCCAGTACTTC
D: .; V: TRBV19; J: TRBJ1-2; size: once; CDR3: CASTDSYGYTF; DNA: TGTGCCAGTACCGACAGCTATGGCTACACCTTC
D: .; V: TRBV11-2; J: TRBJ1-5; size: .; CDR3: CASSPSIESQPQHF; DNA: TGTGCCAGCAGTCCCAGCATAGAGAGTCAGCCCCAGCATTTT
D: .; V: TRBV18; J: TRBJ1-4; size: .; CDR3: CASSPAHGAPNEKLFF; DNA: TGTGCCAGCTCACCCGCACACGGGGCCCCTAATGAAAAACTGTTTTTT
D: .; V: TRBV7-9; J: TRBJ2-7; size: .; CDR3: CASRRTLTYEQYF; DNA: TGTGCCAGCAGACGGACGTTAACCTACGAGCAGTACTTC
D: .; V: TRBV7-8; J: TRBJ1-1; size: .; CDR3: CASSGSLNTEAFF; DNA: TGTGCCAGCAGCGGAAGTCTTAACACTGAAGCTTTCTTT
D: TRBD1; V: TRBV25-1; J: TRBJ2-1; size: .; CDR3: CASSGRQGPISYNEQFF; DNA: TGTGCCAGCAGTGGCAGACAGGGACCCATATCCTACAATGAGCAGTTCTTC
D: .; V: TRBV11-2; J: TRBJ2-7; size: .; CDR3: CASSLDRGAYEQYF; DNA: TGTGCCAGCAGCTTAGACCGCGGGGCCTACGAGCAGTACTTC
D: TRBD1; V: TRBV7-9; J: TRBJ2-2; size: .; CDR3: CASSPHRQGDTGELFF; DNA: TGTGCCAGCAGCCCACACCGACAGGGGGACACCGGGGAGCTGTTTTTT